This TCR beta chain originates from a study of cytomegalovirus exposure and HLA in healthy donors. General observations from the study: Analyzed later, most CMV-associated TCR beta chains appeared HLA-restricted. Earlier findings revealed that most TCR beta V segments proved productive either about 87% or about 30% of the time.

This clone was found once. Its antigen is unidentified. Germline assignment: CDR1 MDHEN and CDR2 SYDVKM. Between the trimmed V and J ends, which lost 6 bases and 5 bases, there was a span of 5 bases. The CDR3 runs 11 residues. This PCR relied on a set of 60 Vbeta primers and 13 Jbeta primers. Profiling relied on immunoSEQ multiplex PCR, and the TCRdb table lists in-frame clones only, not all of them. The data show about 160,000 clones, with about 85% seen just once and 1% held by the top ten. The TCR was taken from a boy aged 2-9 years in good health and CMV-seronegative. This chain uses TRBV28 with TRBJ1-5; unclear D gene. The sample was PBMCs. The chain's CDR3 is CASSSYQPQHF. The CDR3 DNA sequence: TGTGCCAGCAGCTCCTATCAGCCCCAGCATTTT.